Following are 4 T cell receptor beta chains from one sample sequenced in a study of PD-1 blockade in classical Hodgkin lymphoma. Method: immunoSEQ multiplex PCR; TCRdb's copy keeps in-frame clones and lacks some. The sample lists roughly 56,000 clones; 88% were seen once. With no exception, relapse followed autologous stem cell transplantation in all patients, and brentuximab vedotin exposure varied. This specimen was peripheral blood mononuclear cells (PBMCs), taken before the second cycle of nivolumab. These receptor sequences come from a human donor with classical Hodgkin lymphoma.

This clone was counted only a few times. This chain links TRBV29-1 with TRBJ1-1; a possible D gene is TRBD1 (5 bases). The V end was cut by 4 bases, the J end by 5 bases, with 14 bases between. This CDR3 comprises 13 residues. Germline V gene lookup returns CDR1 SQVTM and CDR2 ANQGSEA. The CDR3 nucleotides read TGCAGCGTTGTAACGCAGGGTGTGACTGAAGCTTTCTTT. It codes for CSVVTQGVTEAFF.

This chain links TRBV7-8 with TRBJ1-5, with D uncertain. The V gene lost 0 bases and the J gene lost 6 bases, with 6 bases spanning the gap. Germline loops: CDR1 SGHVS, CDR2 FQNEAQ. CDR3 size: 13 residues. The DNA of the CDR3 is TGTGCCAGCAGCTTAGCGATATTTCAGCCCCAGCATTTT. As protein: CASSLAIFQPQHF.

This clone has a single count. The chain uses TRBV18 and TRBJ2-3; 11 bases match TRBD2. V dropped 4 bases and J dropped 1; count of bases not matched to a gene: 7. In germline, CDR1 is KGHSH, CDR2 LQKENI. The CDR3 covers 17 residues. The CDR3 DNA reads TGTGCCAGCTCACAAATACTAGCGGGGGCTGGCACAGATACGCAGTATTTT. It encodes CASSQILAGAGTDTQYF.

The chain joins TRBV7-8 to TRBJ2-5; possible D gene TRBD2, 7 bases. V shed 0 bases and J shed 3 bases, with 17 bases lying between them. Germline CDR1 reads SGHVS; CDR2 reads FQNEAQ. The length of the CDR3 is 17 residues. DNA of the CDR3: TGTGCCAGCAGCTTAGCGCGAGGGGGGGCCCGGAAAGAGACCCAGTACTTC. This codes for CASSLARGGARKETQYF.